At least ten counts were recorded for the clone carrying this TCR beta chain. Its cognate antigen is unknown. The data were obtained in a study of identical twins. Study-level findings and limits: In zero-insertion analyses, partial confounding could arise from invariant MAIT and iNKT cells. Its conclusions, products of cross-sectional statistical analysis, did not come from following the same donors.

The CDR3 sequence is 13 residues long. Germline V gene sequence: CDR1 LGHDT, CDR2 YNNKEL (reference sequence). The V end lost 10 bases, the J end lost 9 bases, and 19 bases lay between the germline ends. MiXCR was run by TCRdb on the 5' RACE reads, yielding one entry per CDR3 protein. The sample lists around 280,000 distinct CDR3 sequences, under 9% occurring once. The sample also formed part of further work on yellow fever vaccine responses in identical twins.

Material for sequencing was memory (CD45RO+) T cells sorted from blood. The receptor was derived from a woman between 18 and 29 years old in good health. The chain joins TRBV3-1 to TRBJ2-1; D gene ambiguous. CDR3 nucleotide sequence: TGTGCCACCTCCTTAACTCCTGTAACTGAGCAGTTCTTC. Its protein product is CATSLTPVTEQFF.